The 29 T cell receptor beta chains given below trace back to one sample, sequenced in a study of blood T cells in healthy people across ages. It was with a sample-barcoded 5' primer and a J-beta primer mix that a second PCR of roughly 7 to 12 cycles was run. TCRdb analysed the 5' RACE reads with MiXCR anew, one entry per CDR3 protein. The sample holds fewer than 900,000 distinct CDR3 sequences, more than 40% seen once. Sequencing was performed on blood. Receptors were obtained from a woman aged 55-69 years in good health.

The genes are TRBV20-1 and TRBJ2-2; 11 positions match TRBD2. Looked up from germline, CDR1 is DFQATT and CDR2 is SNEGSKA (reference sequence). V was pared by 6 bases and J by 4 bases, with 4 bases of the junction left unmatched. This CDR3 is 14 amino acids long. CDR3 bases: TGCAGTGCGGCTAGCGGGGGGTTCACCGGGGAGCTGTTTTTT. Amino acids: CSAASGGFTGELFF.

This clonotype was detected only a few times. V gene TRBV5-4 combines with J gene TRBJ2-3; 7 nucleotides line up with TRBD2. The CDR3 is 16 residues long. The germline gives CDR1 SGHNT, CDR2 YYREEE (reference sequence). Trimming cost V 6 bases and J 1 base; bases outside gene matches: 11. CDR3 sequence (DNA): TGTGCCAGCATCCCCCCGGGGGGAGTGGGCACAGATACGCAGTATTTT. It is translated as CASIPPGGVGTDTQYF.

The chain joins TRBV7-3 to TRBJ2-1; 9 bases agree with TRBD1. The tail of the sequence fits TRBJ2-7 better, so the J call may be wrong. The CDR3 spans 15 residues. The germline V gene has CDR1 SGHTA and CDR2 FQGTGA. CDR3 sequence reads: CASSRDRETYNEQYF. In nucleotides, the CDR3 is TGTGCCAGCAGCCGGGACAGGGAGACCTACAATGAGCAGTACTTC.

The V gene is TRBV13, the J gene TRBJ2-2; 9 bases agree with TRBD2. The V gene end was trimmed by 6 bases and the J gene end by 8 bases; junction bases not matched to a gene: 10. The CDR3 covers 15 residues. Germline V CDR1 and CDR2: PRHDT, FYEKMQ (reference sequence). The CDR3 here is CASSLTSGPNGELFF. In nucleotides, the CDR3 is TGTGCCAGCAGTCTAACTAGCGGGCCTAATGGGGAGCTGTTTTTT.

The chain carries TRBV7-3 and TRBJ2-1; 13 bases match TRBD2. With 0 bases clipped from V and 5 bases from J, the junction kept 4 bases outside the gene matches. This CDR3 comprises 17 residues. Germline V gene sequence: CDR1 SGHTA, CDR2 FQGTGA. In DNA, the CDR3 is TGTGCCAGCAGCTTAACGGAGGGACTAGCGGGGAACAATGAGCAGTTCTTC. The encoded protein is CASSLTEGLAGNNEQFF. Full variable domain (remainder filled in from reference TRBV7-3 and TRBJ2-1): GAGVSQTPSNKVTEKGKYVELRCDPISGHTALYWYRQSLGQGPEFLIYFQGTGAADDSGLPNDRFFAVRPEGSVSTLKIQRTERGDSAVYLCASSLTEGLAGNNEQFFGPGTRLTVL.

Points on this clonotype: Relative to the germline gene, one junction end is altered; a read error may explain this. V gene TRBV20-1 combines with J gene TRBJ2-7; 7 bases align to TRBD1. Germline V lookup: CDR1 DFQATT, CDR2 SNEGSKA (reference sequence). The CDR3 is made up of 13 amino acids. The DNA for the CDR3 is TGCAATGCTAGAGAAGGGGGCCTCTACGAGCAGTACTTC. Translated: CNAREGGLYEQYF.

This clonotype was seen more than once but under ten times. This rearrangement joins TRBV11-3 to TRBJ2-1; 9 bases fit TRBD1. The CDR3 covers 13 residues. CDR1 and CDR2 from the germline V gene are SGHNT and YENEEA. With V trimmed by 2 bases and J by 9 bases, 2 bases remained unmatched. CDR3: CASSLTGGAEQFF. Written as DNA, the CDR3 is TGTGCCAGCAGCTTAACAGGGGGCGCTGAGCAGTTCTTC.

On this clonotype itself: At one end the junction does not follow the germline gene, possibly because of a read error. This sequence joins TRBV7-9 and TRBJ1-4, with D maybe TRBD1 (6 bases). The CDR3 spans 13 residues. CDR1 and CDR2 from the germline V gene are SEHNR and FQNEAQ (reference sequence). The CDR3: CASSTRDTEELFF. As DNA, the CDR3 is TGTGCCAGCAGCACCCGGGACACTGAAGAACTGTTTTTT.

Here the CDR3 reads CASSPRGVGSDQFF. The CDR3, as DNA: TGTGCCAGCAGCCCACGGGGGGTAGGGTCGGACCAGTTCTTC. This sequence joins TRBV6-6 and TRBJ2-1; 7 nucleotides agree with TRBD2. CDR3 length: 14 amino acids. With 6 bases clipped from V and 13 bases from J, the junction kept 15 bases outside the gene matches. Germline loops: CDR1 MNHNY, CDR2 SVGAGI (reference sequence).

The rearrangement links TRBV9 to TRBJ2-7; TRBD2 matches 9 bases. Trimming took 4 bases from V and 4 from J; bases not matched to a gene: 9. The CDR3 has 15 residues. Germline CDR1 and CDR2: SGDLS and YYNGEE. This CDR3 reads CASSPQPSGAYEQYF. The CDR3, as DNA: TGTGCCAGCAGCCCCCAACCTAGCGGGGCTTACGAGCAGTACTTC.

Comments on this clonotype: A single base separates this from a much larger clone, so it may be a read error. The chain is built from TRBV10-3 and TRBJ2-7; D gene uncertain. Germline CDR1 reads ENHRY; CDR2 reads SYGVKD. The CDR3 extends over 15 amino acids. The CDR3 protein is CAISESGSPGYERYF. The CDR3 region has the DNA TGTGCCATCAGTGAGTCGGGGTCTCCCGGATACGAGCGGTACTTC.

Notes on this clonotype: Compared with germline, one end of the junction differs, possibly owing to a read error. The gene calls are TRBV7-2 and TRBJ1-5; 7 bases agree with TRBD1. CDR3 size: 15 residues. Germline V gene lookup returns CDR1 SGHTA and CDR2 FQGNSA. This CDR3 is CASSLQGVINQLQHF. CDR3 DNA sequence: TGTGCCAGCAGCTTGCAGGGGGTAATCAATCAGCTCCAGCATTTT.

The chain carries TRBV7-8 and TRBJ2-1, with TRBD1 as a possible D gene (6 bases). The end of the DNA fits TRBJ2-7 better, so the J call may be wrong. The CDR3 is 19 amino acids. Germline CDR1 SGHVS, CDR2 FQNEAQ. CDR3 coding DNA: TGTGCCAGCAGCTTAGGGGGGCCAGATCAAGCGTCGGTACAAGGTGAGCAGTACTTC. Protein sequence: CASSLGGPDQASVQGEQYF.

This chain uses TRBV4-2 with TRBJ2-6, with D perhaps matching TRBD1 (5 bases). Germline V gene sequence: CDR1 LGHNA, CDR2 YNFKEQ. The V and J ends lost 0 bases and 0 bases respectively, with 15 bases between them. The CDR3 runs to 19 residues. DNA of the CDR3: TGTGCCAGCAGCCAAGATATGGCAGGGTCTCTCTCTGGGGCCAACGTCCTGACTTTC. Translated: CASSQDMAGSLSGANVLTF.

This clonotype was picked up a small number of times. The chain couples TRBV20-1 to TRBJ1-2; D might be TRBD1 (6 bases). The CDR3 runs to 13 residues. Trimming shortened V by 6 bases and J by 2 bases, and 13 bases separated the two germline ends. The germline V gene encodes CDR1 DFQATT and CDR2 SNEGSKA (reference sequence). The DNA for the CDR3 is TGCAGTGCCTCACAGGGCGGGAACTATGGCTACACCTTC. This encodes CSASQGGNYGYTF.

J is TRBJ2-1 and V is TRBV30; no clear D gene. CDR3 length: 13 amino acids. CDR1 is GTSNPN and CDR2 is SVGIG in the germline V gene (reference sequence). The ends were cut back, 8 bases at V and 0 bases at J, with 11 bases in the middle. CDR3 residues: CAQAKSSYNEQFF. DNA for the CDR3: TGTGCCCAGGCCAAAAGCTCCTACAATGAGCAGTTCTTC.

The rearrangement links TRBV25-1 to TRBJ2-1; 7 bases are shared with TRBD1. V trimming: 9 bases; J trimming: 3 bases; junction bases outside the gene matches: 2. The CDR3 loop spans 12 amino acids. CDR1 and CDR2 from the germline V gene are MGHDK and SYGVNS. The CDR3 nucleotides read TGTGCCAGTTGGGACAGCTACAATGAGCAGTTCTTC. It specifies CASWDSYNEQFF.

V gene TRBV28 combines with J gene TRBJ2-4; a possible D gene is TRBD2 (7 bases). V gave up 6 bases and J gave up 0 bases, with 9 bases separating them. The CDR3 is made up of 14 amino acids. Germline lookup yields CDR1 MDHEN and CDR2 SYDVKM. CDR3 sequence reads: CASSAGAAKNIQYF. Here the CDR3 DNA reads TGTGCCAGCAGCGCGGGGGCAGCCAAAAACATTCAGTACTTC.

The chain links TRBV5-1 to TRBJ2-4; D is unclear. The germline gives CDR1 SGHRS, CDR2 YFSETQ. The V and J ends lost 1 base and 3 bases respectively, with 8 bases between them. This CDR3 is built from 14 residues. DNA of the CDR3: TGCGCCAGCAGCTTGAACAGAGACAAAAACATTCAGTACTTC. Translating it yields CASSLNRDKNIQYF.

This clonotype was counted between two and nine times. V and J are TRBV4-2 and TRBJ1-2, with no clear D. Germline CDR1 LGHNA, CDR2 YNFKEQ. CDR3 size: 14 residues. V dropped 0 bases and J dropped 4 bases, with 9 bases sitting between them. The CDR3 loop reads CASSQDGAAYGYTF. The CDR3 DNA is TGTGCCAGCAGCCAAGATGGAGCAGCCTATGGCTACACCTTC.

The rearrangement joins TRBV11-2 to TRBJ2-7, with 10 bases identical to TRBD1. J was trimmed by 1 base and V by 1 base; bases with no gene match: 4. Germline CDR1 reads SGHAT; CDR2 reads FQNNGV. The CDR3 totals 16 residues. The CDR3 loop reads CASSLATGGFSYEQYF. As DNA, the CDR3 is TGTGCCAGCAGCTTAGCGACAGGGGGCTTTTCCTACGAGCAGTACTTC. Drawing the rest from reference TRBV11-2 and TRBJ2-7, the complete variable domain is EAGVAQSPRYKIIEKRQSVAFWCNPISGHATLYWYQQILGQGPKLLIQFQNNGVVDDSQLPKDRFSAERLKGVDSTLKIQPAKLEDSAVYLCASSLATGGFSYEQYFGPGTRLTVT.

This clonotype showed up just a few times. The genes are TRBV20-1 and TRBJ1-2; maybe TRBD1 (6 bases). The CDR3 extends over 13 amino acids. Trimming took 3 bases from V and 8 from J, leaving 16 bases between them. CDR1 is DFQATT and CDR2 is SNEGSKA in the germline V gene (reference sequence). The CDR3 is CSASTQGTLGYTF. As DNA, the CDR3 is TGCAGTGCTAGTACGCAGGGGACCCTAGGCTACACCTTC.

The rearrangement uses TRBV20-1 and TRBJ2-5; 9 positions agree with TRBD2. The junction had 7 bases not matched to a gene; V was cut back by 0 bases and J by 5 bases. Looked up from germline, CDR1 is DFQATT and CDR2 is SNEGSKA (reference sequence). The CDR3 contains 15 residues. In DNA, the CDR3 is TGCAGTGCTAGAGATCCGCGGGAGGGCCTGGAGACCCAGTACTTC. Its translation: CSARDPREGLETQYF.

The chain employs TRBV12-3 or TRBV12-4 and TRBJ2-1, with unresolved D. This CDR3 has 14 amino acids. Trimming stripped 5 bases from V and 0 bases from J, with 8 bases between. CDR3 sequence (DNA): TGTGCCAGCAGTCCTATCAACTCCTACAATGAGCAGTTCTTC. It encodes CASSPINSYNEQFF.

This clonotype was found many times. CDR3: CSVARDLWGYTF. In DNA form, the CDR3 reads TGCAGCGTTGCCCGGGACCTATGGGGCTACACCTTC. The chain recombines TRBV29-1 with TRBJ1-2, with D tentatively TRBD1 (5 bases). This CDR3 contains 12 residues. The germline gives CDR1 SQVTM, CDR2 ANQGSEA. Deletions cut 4 bases from V and 8 bases from J, with 14 bases between.

V and J are TRBV29-1 and TRBJ1-5, with no clear D. Trimming stripped 5 bases from V and 5 bases from J, with 13 bases between. Germline V lookup: CDR1 SQVTM, CDR2 ANQGSEA. This CDR3 is 13 amino acids long. The DNA for the CDR3 is TGCAGCGTTCGAGGAGCTAGGGATCAGCCCCAGCATTTT. It specifies CSVRGARDQPQHF.

This clonotype was found a few times. The rearrangement joins TRBV10-3 to TRBJ1-2; 8 bases match TRBD1. Trimming cost V 6 bases and J 7 bases; bases outside gene matches: 7. The CDR3 loop spans 13 amino acids. Germline V gene lookup returns CDR1 ENHRY and CDR2 SYGVKD. The CDR3 loop reads CAIREGQGGGYTF. The CDR3 nucleotides read TGTGCCATCAGGGAAGGACAGGGCGGTGGCTACACCTTC.

This chain uses TRBV5-1 with TRBJ2-1; TRBD1 matches at 11 bases. Germline CDR1 and CDR2: SGHRS and YFSETQ. After removal of 4 bases from V and 4 bases from J, the junction contained 4 bases not matched to a gene. CDR3 length equals 15 residues. The CDR3 coding sequence is TGCGCCAGCAGCGCGGACAGGGGGCTTTACAATGAGCAGTTCTTC. Its protein product is CASSADRGLYNEQFF. The full variable domain, in which reference TRBV5-1 and TRBJ2-1 provide the parts outside the CDR3, is KAGVTQTPRYLIKTRGQQVTLSCSPISGHRSVSWYQQTPGQGLQFLFEYFSETQRNKGNFPGRFSGRQFSNSRSEMNVSTLELGDSALYLCASSADRGLYNEQFFGPGTRLTVL.

Points on this clonotype: The junction and the germline gene differ at one end; a read error may be behind it. The chain employs TRBV4-2 and TRBJ2-4, with D maybe TRBD2 (6 bases). Gene TRBJ2-5 matches the end of the DNA better, so the J call may be wrong. This CDR3 is 15 amino acids long. Looked up from germline, CDR1 is LGHNA and CDR2 is YNFKEQ. DNA of the CDR3: TGTGCGAGCAGCCAAGATAGTAAGGGAGGAGAGACCCAGTACTTC. Protein: CASSQDSKGGETQYF.